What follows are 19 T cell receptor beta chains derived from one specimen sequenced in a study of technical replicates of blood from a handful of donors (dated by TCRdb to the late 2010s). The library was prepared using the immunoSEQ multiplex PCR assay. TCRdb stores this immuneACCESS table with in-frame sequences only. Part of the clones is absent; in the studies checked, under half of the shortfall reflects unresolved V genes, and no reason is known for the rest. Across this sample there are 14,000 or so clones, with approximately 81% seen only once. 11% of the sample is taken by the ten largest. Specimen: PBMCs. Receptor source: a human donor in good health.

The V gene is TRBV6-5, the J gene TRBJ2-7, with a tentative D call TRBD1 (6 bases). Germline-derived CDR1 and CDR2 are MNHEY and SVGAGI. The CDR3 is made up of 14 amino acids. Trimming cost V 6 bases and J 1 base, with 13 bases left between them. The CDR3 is CASRQGQNSYEQYF. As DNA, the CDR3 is TGTGCCAGCAGGCAAGGACAGAATTCCTACGAGCAGTACTTC.

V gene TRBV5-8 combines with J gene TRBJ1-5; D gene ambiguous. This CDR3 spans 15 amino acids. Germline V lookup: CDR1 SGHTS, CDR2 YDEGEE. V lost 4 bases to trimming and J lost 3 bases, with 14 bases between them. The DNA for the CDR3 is TGTGCCAGCAGCCCCGAATCGGGGAACAATCAGCCCCAGCATTTT. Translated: CASSPESGNNQPQHF.

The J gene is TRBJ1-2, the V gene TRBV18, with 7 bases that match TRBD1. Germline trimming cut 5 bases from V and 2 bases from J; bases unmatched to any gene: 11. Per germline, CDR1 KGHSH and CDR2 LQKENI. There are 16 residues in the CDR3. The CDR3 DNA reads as TGTGCCAGCTCAACCGGTACAGGGGATGCGAACTATGGCTACACCTTC. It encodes CASSTGTGDANYGYTF.

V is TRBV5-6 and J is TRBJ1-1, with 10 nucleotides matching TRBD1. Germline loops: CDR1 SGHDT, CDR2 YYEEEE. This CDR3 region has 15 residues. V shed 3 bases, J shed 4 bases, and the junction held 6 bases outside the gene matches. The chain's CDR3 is CASSSGTGVATEAFF. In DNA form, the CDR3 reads TGTGCCAGCAGCTCCGGGACAGGGGTCGCCACTGAAGCTTTCTTT.

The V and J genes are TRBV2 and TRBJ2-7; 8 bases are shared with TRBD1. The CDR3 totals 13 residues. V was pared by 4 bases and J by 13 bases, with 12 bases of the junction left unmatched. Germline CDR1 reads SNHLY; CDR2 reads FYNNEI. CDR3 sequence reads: CASSAGQGARKYF. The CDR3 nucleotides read TGTGCCAGCAGTGCCGGGCAGGGGGCGCGGAAATACTTC.

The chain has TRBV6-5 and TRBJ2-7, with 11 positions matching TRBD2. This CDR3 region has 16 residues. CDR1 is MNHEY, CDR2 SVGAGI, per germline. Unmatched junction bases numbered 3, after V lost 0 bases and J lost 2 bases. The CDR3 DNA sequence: TGTGCCAGCAGTTACTCGGGACTAGCGGTGACCTACGAGCAGTACTTC. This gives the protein CASSYSGLAVTYEQYF.

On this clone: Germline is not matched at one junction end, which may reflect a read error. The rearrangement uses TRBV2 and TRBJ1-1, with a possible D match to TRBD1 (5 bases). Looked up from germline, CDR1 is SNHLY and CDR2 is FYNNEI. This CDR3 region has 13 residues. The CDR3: CASSRDRGTEVFF. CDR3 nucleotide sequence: TGTGCCAGCAGTCGCGACAGAGGCACTGAAGTTTTCTTT.

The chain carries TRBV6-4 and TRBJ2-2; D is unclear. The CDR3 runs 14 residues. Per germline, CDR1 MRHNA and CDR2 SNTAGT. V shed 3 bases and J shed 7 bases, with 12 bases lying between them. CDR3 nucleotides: TGTGCCAGCAGTGAAGTATTTAGTAACGGGGAGCTGTTTTTT. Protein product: CASSEVFSNGELFF.

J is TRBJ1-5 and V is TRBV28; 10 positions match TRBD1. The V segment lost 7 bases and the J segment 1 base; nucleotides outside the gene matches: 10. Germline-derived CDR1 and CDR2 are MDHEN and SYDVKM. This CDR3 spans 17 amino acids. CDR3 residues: CASTETGGKLSNQPQHF. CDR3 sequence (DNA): TGTGCCAGCACCGAGACAGGGGGCAAGTTAAGCAATCAGCCCCAGCATTTT. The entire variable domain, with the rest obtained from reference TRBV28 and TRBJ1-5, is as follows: DVKVTQSSRYLVKRTGEKVFLECVQDMDHENMFWYRQDPGLGLRLIYFSYDVKMKEKGDIPEGYSVSREKKERFSLILESASTNQTSMYLCASTETGGKLSNQPQHFGDGTRLSIL.

CDR3 DNA: TGTGCCAGCAGCTTAGGGACAGGGATGTATGAGCAGTTCTTC. This translates into CASSLGTGMYEQFF. The V and J genes are TRBV5-4 and TRBJ2-1; TRBD1 matches 9 bases. Germline V gene lookup returns CDR1 SGHNT and CDR2 YYREEE (reference sequence). The CDR3 length is 14 residues. Trimming cost V 2 bases and J 8 bases; bases outside gene matches: 5.

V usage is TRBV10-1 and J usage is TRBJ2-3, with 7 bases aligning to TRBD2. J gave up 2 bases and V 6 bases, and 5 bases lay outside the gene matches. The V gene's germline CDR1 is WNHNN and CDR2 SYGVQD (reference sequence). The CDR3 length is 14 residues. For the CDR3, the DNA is TGCGCCAGCAGCGCTAGCGGCCCCACAGATACGCAGTATTTT. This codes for CASSASGPTDTQYF.

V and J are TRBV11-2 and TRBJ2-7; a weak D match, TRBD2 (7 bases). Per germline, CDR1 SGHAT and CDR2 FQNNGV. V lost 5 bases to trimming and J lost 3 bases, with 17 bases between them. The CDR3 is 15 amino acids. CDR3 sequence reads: CASSRGGAGFYEQYF. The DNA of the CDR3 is TGTGCCAGCAGCCGTGGGGGGGCAGGGTTCTACGAGCAGTACTTC.

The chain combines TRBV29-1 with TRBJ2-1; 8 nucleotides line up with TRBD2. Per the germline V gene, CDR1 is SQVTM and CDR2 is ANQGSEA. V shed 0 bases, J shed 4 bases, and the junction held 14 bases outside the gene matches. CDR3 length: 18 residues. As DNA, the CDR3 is TGCAGCGTTGAAGATCTTTCCCCACAGCGGGAGTTTTACAATGAGCAGTTCTTC. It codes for CSVEDLSPQREFYNEQFF.

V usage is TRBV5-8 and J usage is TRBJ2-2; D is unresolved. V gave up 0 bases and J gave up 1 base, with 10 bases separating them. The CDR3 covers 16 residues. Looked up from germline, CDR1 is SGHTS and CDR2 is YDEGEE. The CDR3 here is CASSLALYKNTGELFF. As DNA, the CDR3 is TGTGCCAGCAGCTTGGCTCTTTATAAGAACACCGGGGAGCTGTTTTTT.

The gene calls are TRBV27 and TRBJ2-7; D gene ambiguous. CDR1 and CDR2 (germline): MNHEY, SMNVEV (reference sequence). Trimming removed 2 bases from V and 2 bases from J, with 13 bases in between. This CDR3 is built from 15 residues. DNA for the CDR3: TGTGCCAGCAGTTTACGACCGGGTCATACCTACGAGCAGTACTTC. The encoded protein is CASSLRPGHTYEQYF.

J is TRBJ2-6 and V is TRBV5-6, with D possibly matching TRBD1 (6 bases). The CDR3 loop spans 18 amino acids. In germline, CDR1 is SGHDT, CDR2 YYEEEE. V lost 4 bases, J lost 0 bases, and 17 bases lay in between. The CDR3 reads CASSRPWDTSSGANVLTF. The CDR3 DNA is TGTGCCAGCAGCCGGCCGTGGGACACATCCTCTGGGGCCAACGTCCTGACTTTC.

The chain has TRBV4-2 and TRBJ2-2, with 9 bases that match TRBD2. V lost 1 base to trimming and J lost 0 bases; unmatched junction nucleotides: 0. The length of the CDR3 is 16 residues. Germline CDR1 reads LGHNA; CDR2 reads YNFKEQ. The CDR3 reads CASSQASGTNTGELFF. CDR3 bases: TGTGCCAGCAGCCAAGCTAGCGGGACGAACACCGGGGAGCTGTTTTTT.

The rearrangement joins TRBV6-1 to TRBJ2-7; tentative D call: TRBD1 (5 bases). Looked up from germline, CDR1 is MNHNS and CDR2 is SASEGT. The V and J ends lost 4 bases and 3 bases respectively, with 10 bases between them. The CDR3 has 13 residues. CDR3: CASSGNQGYEQYF. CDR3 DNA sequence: TGTGCCAGCAGTGGAAATCAGGGCTACGAGCAGTACTTC.

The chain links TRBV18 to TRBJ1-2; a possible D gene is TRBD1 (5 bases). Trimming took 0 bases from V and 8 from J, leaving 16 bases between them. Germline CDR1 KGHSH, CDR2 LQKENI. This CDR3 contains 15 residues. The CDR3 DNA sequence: TGTGCCAGCTCACCACCGGTAAAGGGGAAGGACGGCTACACCTTC. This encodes CASSPPVKGKDGYTF. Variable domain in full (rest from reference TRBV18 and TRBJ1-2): NAGVMQNPRHLVRRRGQEARLRCSPMKGHSHVYWYRQLPEEGLKFMVYLQKENIIDESGMPKERFSAEFPKEGPSILRIQQVVRGDSAAYFCASSPPVKGKDGYTFGSGTRLTVV.